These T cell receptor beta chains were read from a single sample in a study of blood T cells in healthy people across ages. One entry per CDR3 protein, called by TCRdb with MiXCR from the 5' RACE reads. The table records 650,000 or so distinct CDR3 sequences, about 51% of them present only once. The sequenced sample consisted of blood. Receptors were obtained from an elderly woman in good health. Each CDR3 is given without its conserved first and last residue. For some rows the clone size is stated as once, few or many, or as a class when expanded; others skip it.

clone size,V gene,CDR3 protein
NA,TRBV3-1,ASSQDPGNGGCT
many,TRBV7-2,ASSPGALLKETQY
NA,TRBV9,ASSGGGSSYGYT
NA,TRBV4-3,ASSPSGRDIQY
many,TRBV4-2,ASSQDSPLAKETQY
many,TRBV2,ASSPDPRSSTDTQY
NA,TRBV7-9,ASSPSTEAGELF
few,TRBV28,ASSYLGGRRRDTQY
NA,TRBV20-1,SAREPDPNTEAF
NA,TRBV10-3,AIRQEMNTGELF
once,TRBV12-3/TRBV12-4,ASSSGGGYNEQF
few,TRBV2,ASSEGRTSSYNEQF
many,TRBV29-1,STLRGTRTDTQY
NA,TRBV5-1,APRISMKETQY
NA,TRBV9,ASNRVSGANVLT
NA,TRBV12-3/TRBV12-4,ASSPFGTVGRSYTEAF
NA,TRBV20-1,SASGPGTYNEQF
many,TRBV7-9,ASSFKRTGIITDTQY
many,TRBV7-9,ASSPAAPSLGTDTQY
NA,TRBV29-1,SVEVPPTGTYGYT
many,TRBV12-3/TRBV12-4,ASSLLELGHEKLF
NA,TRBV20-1,SARDVGSYYNEQF
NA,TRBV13,ASSTQGQGARPFYEQY
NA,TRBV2,ASAGTRGEETQY
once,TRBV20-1,SGEGRAYEQF
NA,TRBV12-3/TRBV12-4,ASSQPPGDEQF
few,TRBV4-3,ASSRNTENIQY